This T cell receptor (beta chain) was found in a study of blood T cell repertoires in COVID-19. In the study overall: Sources were T cells, B-cell-depleted T cells, or PBMCs; the material itself was cDNA or gDNA.

Cohort allocation depended upon clinical history that participants reported. Germline loops: CDR1 MGHDK, CDR2 SYGVNS. The CDR3 length is 13 residues. V shed 4 bases and J shed 0 bases, with 6 bases lying between them. Here immunoSEQ multiplex PCR was the method, and the copy in TCRdb shows in-frame clones only, minus some. The sample contains just over 300,000 clones, approximately 88% of which appear only once. V usage is TRBV25-1 and J usage is TRBJ1-1; D is ambiguous. Sequenced input: PBMCs or T cells enriched from blood (not recorded which). The sequence derives from a woman between 18 and 29 years old who had recovered from COVID-19. The CDR3 sequence is CASSAQLNTEAFF. In DNA, the CDR3 is TGTGCCAGCAGTGCACAGCTGAACACTGAAGCTTTCTTT.